This is a list of T cell receptor beta chains from one sample in a study of multiple sclerosis patients with progressive multifocal leukoencephalopathy. Repertoires were generated with immunoSEQ multiplex PCR, while TCRdb's copy carries only in-frame clones and drops some. The sample lists 25,000 to 35,000 clones; 85% to 90% were seen once. The input for sequencing was PBMCs, taken from a patient treated with natalizumab. All receptors come from a human donor with multiple sclerosis. CDR3s include the opening cysteine and the closing phenylalanine or tryptophan. D genes are given only for firm matches. The size field is filled for only some rows; it gives once, few, many or a size class.

clone size	D gene	V gene	J gene	CDR3 DNA	CDR3 protein
-	TRBD1	TRBV28	TRBJ2-7	TGTGCCAGCAGTCCTTTGGGACAGGGGTCCTACGAGCAGTACTTC	CASSPLGQGSYEQYF
-	-	TRBV5-1	TRBJ2-5	TGCGCCAGCAGCTTGGTGGTAGAAGAGACCCAGTACTTC	CASSLVVEETQYF
-	-	TRBV15	TRBJ2-3	TGTGCCACCAGCCCCCGAGGGGGGATCGCAGATACGCAGTATTTT	CATSPRGGIADTQYF
-	-	TRBV4-3	TRBJ2-2	TGCGCCAGCAGCCTAGGGGACTTTAACACCGGGGAGCTGTTTTTT	CASSLGDFNTGELFF
once	-	TRBV4-1	TRBJ1-2	TGCGCCAGCAGCCAAGATCTATCGCGATCCTATGGCTACACCTTC	CASSQDLSRSYGYTF
-	TRBD1	TRBV28	TRBJ2-1	TGTGCCAGCAGTCCGGACAGGGAATCCTACAATGAGCAGTTCTTC	CASSPDRESYNEQFF
-	TRBD1	TRBV5-1	TRBJ1-3	TGCGCCAGCTTTGAGGGACAGAACTCTGGAAACACCATATATTTT	CASFEGQNSGNTIYF
-	-	TRBV5-5	TRBJ2-7	TGTGCCAGCAGCTTTCTCCCTGAGCGCGAGCAGTACTTC	CASSFLPEREQYF
-	-	TRBV6-5	TRBJ2-7	TGTGCCAGCAGGCAGTCAGGGCAGCACTACGAGCAGTACTTC	CASRQSGQHYEQYF
-	TRBD1	TRBV10-3	TRBJ2-6	TGTGCCATCACTCGACAGGGGGCCTCTGGGGCCAACGTCCTGACTTTC	CAITRQGASGANVLTF
-	-	TRBV12-5	TRBJ2-7	TGTGCTAGTGGTTTGCAGGACGGCCTTCGATCCTACGAGCAGTACTTC	CASGLQDGLRSYEQYF
once	TRBD1	TRBV5-1	TRBJ2-3	TGCGCCAGCAGCCACGGGACAGTGGATACGCAGTATTTT	CASSHGTVDTQYF
-	-	TRBV19	TRBJ1-2	TGTGCCAGTAGTATAGTCCCCAGGGGATCCCTGTCCTATGGCTACACCTTC	CASSIVPRGSLSYGYTF
-	TRBD2	TRBV20-1	TRBJ2-1	TGCAGTGCTCTAGCGGGAAATGAGCAGTTCTTC	CSALAGNEQFF
-	TRBD2	TRBV7-9	TRBJ2-5	TGTGCCAGCAGCTTAACTCTAGGCGGGAGAGGAGAGACCCAGTACTTC	CASSLTLGGRGETQYF
-	-	TRBV2	TRBJ2-7	TGTGCCAGCAGTGATAATGTACCTTACGAGCAGTACTTC	CASSDNVPYEQYF
-	TRBD1	TRBV28	TRBJ1-1	TGTGCCAGCAGTCTCCCACAGGGGGCTGGCACTGAAGCTTTCTTT	CASSLPQGAGTEAFF
-	TRBD1	TRBV27	TRBJ1-5	TGTGCCAGCAGTTTTGGGGACAGGCCTAATCAGCCCCAGCATTTT	CASSFGDRPNQPQHF
-	TRBD1	TRBV5-1	TRBJ2-2	TGCGCCAGCGGGACAGAGGACAACACCGGGGAGCTGTTTTTT	CASGTEDNTGELFF
-	TRBD1	TRBV29-1	TRBJ1-2	TGCAGCGTAGACAGGGGGAACGGAGGCTACACCTTC	CSVDRGNGGYTF
-	TRBD1	TRBV5-6	TRBJ2-3	TGTGCCAGCAGTTCCCCTATGGGACAGGGGGGAACAGATACGCAGTATTTT	CASSSPMGQGGTDTQYF
-	-	TRBV12-5	TRBJ1-1	TGTGCTAGTGGTTTGCCAGGCATGAACACTGAAGCTTTCTTT	CASGLPGMNTEAFF
-	-	TRBV11-3	TRBJ1-6	TGTGCCAGCAGCGTGGATTCAAATTCACCCCTCCACTTT	CASSVDSNSPLHF
-	TRBD2	TRBV2	TRBJ2-1	TGTGCCAGCAGTGTGGGGGGGTTCTCCTACAATGAGCAGTTCTTC	CASSVGGFSYNEQFF
-	-	TRBV7-8	TRBJ1-1	TGTGCCAGCAGCGCACTGACAGTGACTGAAGCTTTCTTT	CASSALTVTEAFF
-	-	TRBV6-1	TRBJ1-3	TGTGCCAGCAGTGTGCGGCAGATTGGAAACACCATATATTTT	CASSVRQIGNTIYF
-	TRBD1	TRBV9	TRBJ1-1	TGTGCCAGCAGCGTAGCTACAGGGGGGAACACTGAAGCTTTCTTT	CASSVATGGNTEAFF
-	-	TRBV11-2	TRBJ2-7	TGTGCCAGCACAATAGAGAACGAGCAGTACTTC	CASTIENEQYF
-	-	TRBV4-2	TRBJ1-6	TGTGCCAGCAGCCAAGCAGCAGTCCTAGGTTCACCCCTCCACTTT	CASSQAAVLGSPLHF
-	-	TRBV5-6	TRBJ1-2	TGTGCCAGCAGTACCCGGGGGCCTTCCTATGGCTACACCTTC	CASSTRGPSYGYTF
once	-	TRBV15	TRBJ2-4	TGTGCCACCAGCAGAGAAAAGTTTGAGGACACCATAGCCAAAAACATTCAGTACTTC	CATSREKFEDTIAKNIQYF
-	-	TRBV7-2	TRBJ1-1	TGTGCCAGCAGCGACGGACGGGGGGACACTGAAGCTTTCTTT	CASSDGRGDTEAFF
-	-	TRBV4-1	TRBJ1-4	TGCGCCAGCAGCCCGCTGACGATCGCAACTAATGAAAAACTGTTTTTT	CASSPLTIATNEKLFF
-	TRBD2	TRBV10-3	TRBJ2-3	TGTGCCATCAGTGTCTCTGGGAGGGCCTCAGGCACAGATACGCAGTATTTT	CAISVSGRASGTDTQYF
-	-	TRBV18	TRBJ2-1	TGTGCCAGCTCACCGGTCGGCTCCGGGGGGCAGTTCTTC	CASSPVGSGGQFF
-	TRBD2	TRBV7-2	TRBJ2-7	TGTGCCAGCAGCCCAGAGAGCGGGACGTATACCTACGAGCAGTACTTC	CASSPESGTYTYEQYF